The present T cell receptor beta chain was sequenced within a study of blood T cell repertoires in COVID-19. On the study more broadly: From the United States, Italy and Spain came samples of acute and convalescent COVID-19. T cells, B-cell-depleted T cells, or PBMCs supplied cDNA or gDNA.

This clone has a single count. Germline V gene lookup returns CDR1 SGHTA and CDR2 FQGNSA. The CDR3 extends over 14 amino acids. The ends lost 5 bases at V and 5 bases at J; junction bases unmatched: 3. TCRdb's copy holds only in-frame clones and misses some; the assay was immunoSEQ multiplex PCR. This table has more than 35,000 clones, roughly 85% appearing once. The J gene is TRBJ1-1, the V gene TRBV7-2; 12 bases match TRBD1. The specimen was peripheral blood. The receptor was isolated from a human donor in a cohort sampled during active COVID-19. CDR3 in amino acids: CASSEGQGATEAFF. In DNA form, the CDR3 reads TGTGCCAGCAGCGAGGGACAGGGGGCTACTGAAGCTTTCTTT.